These T cell receptor beta chains were read from a single sample in a study of T cells in localized non-small cell lung cancer. Only in-frame clones appear in the TCRdb table, and some are missing; sequencing was by immunoSEQ multiplex PCR. The table records about 15,000 clones, approximately 89% of them present only once. Sequenced material: peripheral blood, taken before any cancer treatment. Every receptor here comes from a female donor aged 60 or older with stage I squamous cell lung carcinoma. The CDR3 runs from the conserved cysteine through the conserved F or W. A D gene is named only where the DNA matches it firmly. Some rows mark clone size as missing; the rest say once, few, many or name a class of expanded clone.

j_gene | v_gene | d_gene | abundance | CDR3nt | CDR3aa
TRBJ2-1 | TRBV19 | NA | NA | TGTGCCAGTAGCCCCTACCGCAGGGACTCGGGGTATGAGCAGTTCTTC | CASSPYRRDSGYEQFF
TRBJ2-5 | TRBV5-4 | NA | NA | TGTGCCAGCAGCTTTGACCTCAGACATGAAGAGACCCAGTACTTC | CASSFDLRHEETQYF
TRBJ2-3 | TRBV5-6 | NA | NA | TGTGCCAGCAGCTTGGGGACCGGCGTATATACGCAGTATTTT | CASSLGTGVYTQYF
TRBJ2-7 | TRBV11-3 | NA | NA | TGTGCCAGCAGCGCGGACACCTCCCCCTACGAGCAGTACTTC | CASSADTSPYEQYF
TRBJ2-5 | TRBV25-1 | TRBD1 | NA | TGTGCCAGCAGTGAATGGGACAGGGGGTTGGAGGAGACCCAGTACTTC | CASSEWDRGLEETQYF
TRBJ1-2 | TRBV6-1 | NA | few | TGTGCCAGCAGTGAAGCTATACCAGGAGAGTATAACTATGGCTACACCTTC | CASSEAIPGEYNYGYTF
TRBJ2-1 | TRBV6-5 | TRBD2 | NA | TGTGCCAGCAGTTACAGTAGCGGGAGTGGCCACAATGAGCAGTTCTTC | CASSYSSGSGHNEQFF
TRBJ1-6 | TRBV2 | TRBD1 | NA | TGTGCCAGCACCTATCCCGGGACAGCCAAGAGGCCCCTCCACTTT | CASTYPGTAKRPLHF
TRBJ2-1 | TRBV19 | NA | large | TGTGCCAGTAGTATAGTGACGGGTTCGTACAATGAGCAGTTCTTC | CASSIVTGSYNEQFF
TRBJ1-3 | TRBV5-1 | NA | NA | TGCGCCAGCACAGAAGCCGACTCTGGAAACACCATATATTTT | CASTEADSGNTIYF
TRBJ1-1 | TRBV6-5 | NA | NA | TGTGCCAGCAGTTTTCGTCAGGGCCCATCCGGAGCTTTCTTT | CASSFRQGPSGAFF
TRBJ2-7 | TRBV29-1 | NA | NA | TGCAGCGTTGATGACGGAGGGCCCTACGAGCAGTACTTC | CSVDDGGPYEQYF
TRBJ1-2 | TRBV5-1 | NA | NA | TGCGCCAGCAGCTTGGCCATCAACGGAGAGGGAGCCTCCGATGGCTACACCTTC | CASSLAINGEGASDGYTF
TRBJ2-1 | TRBV2 | TRBD2 | NA | TGTGCCAGCACGGTGGTTCGGGAGGATGAGCAGTTCTTC | CASTVVREDEQFF
TRBJ2-2 | TRBV7-3 | NA | NA | TGTGCCAGCAGCGCTAGGATTAACACCGGGGAGCTGTTTTTT | CASSARINTGELFF
TRBJ2-3 | TRBV12-5 | NA | NA | TGTGCTAGTGGTTTGGTTGTGGATACGCAGTATTTT | CASGLVVDTQYF
TRBJ2-1 | TRBV7-9 | NA | NA | TGTGCCAGCAGCTTAGGAGGACTAAGATGGTCCTACAATGAGCAGTTCTTC | CASSLGGLRWSYNEQFF
TRBJ1-1 | TRBV10-3 | TRBD1 | NA | TGTGCCATCAGTGGACAGGGAGGAATGGCCGAAGCTTTCTTT | CAISGQGGMAEAFF
TRBJ2-1 | TRBV9 | TRBD2 | NA | TGTGCCAGCAGCGTAGGAGCGGGAGTCTCCTACAATGAGCAGTTCTTC | CASSVGAGVSYNEQFF
TRBJ1-6 | TRBV5-1 | NA | NA | TGCGCCAGCAGCGTTGACTCGAATTCACCCCTCCACTTT | CASSVDSNSPLHF
TRBJ1-1 | TRBV5-1 | NA | NA | TGCGCCAGCAGCGCTTTACGGAACCGGGACGGCCGTCCTAGGAACACTGAAGCTTTCTTT | CASSALRNRDGRPRNTEAFF
TRBJ1-4 | TRBV5-1 | NA | NA | TGCGCCAGCAAAGGCAACAATAATGAAAAACTGTTTTTT | CASKGNNNEKLFF
TRBJ1-5 | TRBV7-2 | TRBD1 | NA | TGTGCCAGCAGCTCGACAGGGAGGGATCAGCCCCAGCATTTT | CASSSTGRDQPQHF
TRBJ1-1 | TRBV28 | NA | NA | TGTGCCAGCAGTCCCCGGGGGGACACTGAAGCTTTCTTT | CASSPRGDTEAFF
TRBJ2-5 | TRBV7-2 | TRBD2 | NA | TGTGCCAGCAGCTTAGGAAGCGGGATGAGGGGAGAGACCCAGTACTTC | CASSLGSGMRGETQYF